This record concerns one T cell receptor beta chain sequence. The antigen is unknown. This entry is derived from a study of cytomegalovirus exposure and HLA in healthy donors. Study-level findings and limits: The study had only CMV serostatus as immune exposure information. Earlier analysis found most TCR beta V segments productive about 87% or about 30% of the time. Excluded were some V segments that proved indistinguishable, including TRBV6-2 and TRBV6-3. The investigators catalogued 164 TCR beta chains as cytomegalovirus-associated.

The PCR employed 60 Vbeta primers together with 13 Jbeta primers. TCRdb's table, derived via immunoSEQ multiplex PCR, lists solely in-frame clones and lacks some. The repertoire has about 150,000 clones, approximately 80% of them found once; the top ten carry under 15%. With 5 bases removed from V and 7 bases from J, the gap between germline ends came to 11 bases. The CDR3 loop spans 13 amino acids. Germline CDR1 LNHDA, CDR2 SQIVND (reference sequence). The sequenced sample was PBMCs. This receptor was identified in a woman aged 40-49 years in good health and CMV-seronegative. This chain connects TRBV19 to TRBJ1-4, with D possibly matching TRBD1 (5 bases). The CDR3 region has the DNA TGTGCCAGTAGTGGAGGGGAAGGTGAAAAACTGTTTTTT. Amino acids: CASSGGEGEKLFF.